This passage covers 2 T cell receptor beta chains from one sample sequenced in a study of early T cells in non-severe SARS-CoV-2 infection. TCRdb called the 5' RACE reads again in MiXCR, with one record for every CDR3 protein. This table holds about 43,000 distinct CDR3 sequences, around 9.9% found once. Sequenced material: whole blood. The receptors shown here come from an adult who was a healthcare worker with PCR-confirmed SARS-CoV-2 infection or an uninfected control (not recorded which).

This chain uses TRBV11-2 with TRBJ2-1; 8 nucleotides match TRBD2. Germline V gene sequence: CDR1 SGHAT, CDR2 FQNNGV. The CDR3 is made up of 15 amino acids. Trimming at V came to 0 bases and at J to 5 bases, leaving 3 bases not matched to a gene. The CDR3 region has the DNA TGTGCCAGCAGCTTAGAAGCGGGGGAACACAATGAGCAGTTCTTC. Translated: CASSLEAGEHNEQFF.

This clonotype has more than one count but fewer than ten. The rearrangement uses TRBV7-9 and TRBJ1-2, with D tentatively TRBD1 (5 bases). V was cut by 0 bases and J by 0 bases, with 11 bases left in between. CDR1 and CDR2 (germline): SEHNR, FQNEAQ (reference sequence). This CDR3 region has 16 residues. The CDR3 coding sequence is TGTGCCAGCAGCTTAGCGGGGCAGGGAACTAACTATGGCTACACCTTC. It specifies CASSLAGQGTNYGYTF.